Listed here are 10 T cell receptor beta chains from one sample, sequenced in a study of beta chain features in type 1 diabetes. The entirety of the isolated RNA underwent reverse transcription, so expressed TCRB transcripts were sequenced. Assay used: immunoSEQ multiplex PCR; TCRdb lists only in-frame clones, some missing. The sample comprises just over 450,000 clones, around 30% of which are singletons, and 0.05% to 0.065% rests with the top ten. The sequencing input was naive CD4+ T cells from blood. Source of these receptors: a man younger than 35 in good health.

CDR3: CASSGDSRSEFF. CDR3 sequence (DNA): TGTGCCAGCAGTGGAGACAGCCGGTCTGAGTTCTTC. The chain uses TRBV2 and TRBJ2-1; tentatively, D is TRBD1 (5 bases). In germline, CDR1 is SNHLY, CDR2 FYNNEI. Trimming took 4 bases from V and 14 from J, leaving 15 bases between them. The CDR3 is 12 amino acids.

The CDR3 is CASSRTSGDNEQFF. The CDR3 DNA follows: TGTGCCAGCAGCAGGACTAGCGGGGACAATGAGCAGTTCTTC. V is TRBV7-2 and J is TRBJ2-1, with 12 bases fitting TRBD2. The J segment lost 5 bases and the V segment lost 5 bases, leaving 1 base of the junction unmatched. Germline lookup yields CDR1 SGHTA and CDR2 FQGNSA. CDR3 length: 14 amino acids.

This chain connects TRBV9 to TRBJ1-5; D possibly corresponds to TRBD1 (5 bases). V lost 4 bases and J 7 bases, leaving 15 bases between the germline ends. From germline, CDR1 is SGDLS and CDR2 YYNGEE. The CDR3 loop spans 14 amino acids. This CDR3 is CASSPVGEGQPQHF. The CDR3 DNA is TGTGCCAGCAGCCCAGTGGGGGAAGGGCAGCCCCAGCATTTT.

This clone is a singleton in its sample. It may be a read error: a sequence one base away is much more abundant. The CDR3 DNA reads TGTGCCAGCTCACCAACCTACGAGCAGTACTTC. Translated: CASSPTYEQYF. This chain joins TRBV18 and TRBJ2-7; no clear D gene. Germline-derived CDR1 and CDR2 are KGHSH and LQKENI. The CDR3 spans 11 residues. V was trimmed by 2 bases and J by 2 bases, leaving 1 base between them.

This clone has just a few counts. The gene calls are TRBV11-3 and TRBJ2-5; TRBD1 matches 7 bases. Germline CDR1 reads SGHNT; CDR2 reads YENEEA. The length of the CDR3 is 15 residues. V dropped 5 bases and J dropped 1; count of bases not matched to a gene: 7. The CDR3 here is CASSPGTASQETQYF. CDR3 nucleotides: TGTGCCAGCAGCCCCGGGACAGCTAGCCAAGAGACCCAGTACTTC. Variable domain in full (rest from reference TRBV11-3 and TRBJ2-5): EAGVVQSPRYKIIEKKQPVAFWCNPISGHNTLYWYLQNLGQGPELLIRYENEEAVDDSQLPKDRFSAERLKGVDSTLKIQPAELGDSAVYLCASSPGTASQETQYFGPGTRLLVL.

This chain joins TRBV29-1 and TRBJ1-2; no firm D call. The V and J ends lost 0 bases and 1 base respectively, with 9 bases between them. The CDR3 loop spans 14 amino acids. Germline CDR1 and CDR2: SQVTM and ANQGSEA. The CDR3 loop is CSVEEGRLNYGYTF. The CDR3 DNA sequence: TGCAGCGTTGAAGAAGGGAGGCTTAACTATGGCTACACCTTC. The full variable domain, rest sourced from reference TRBV29-1 and TRBJ1-2, is SAVISQKPSRDICQRGTSLTIQCQVDSQVTMMFWYRQQPGQSLTLIATANQGSEATYESGFVIDKFPISRPNLTFSTLTVSNMSPEDSSIYLCSVEEGRLNYGYTFGSGTRLTVV.

The V gene is TRBV5-1, the J gene TRBJ2-5, with D perhaps being TRBD1 or TRBD2 (5 bases each). The CDR3 extends over 14 amino acids. Germline V gene data show CDR1 as SGHRS and CDR2 as YFSETQ. V dropped 2 bases and J dropped 4 bases, with 12 bases sitting between them. CDR3 nucleotides: TGCGCCAGCAGCTTCGGGACGGCGGGAGAGACCCAGTACTTC. It yields the protein CASSFGTAGETQYF. Filled out from reference TRBV5-1 and TRBJ2-5, the complete variable domain reads KAGVTQTPRYLIKTRGQQVTLSCSPISGHRSVSWYQQTPGQGLQFLFEYFSETQRNKGNFPGRFSGRQFSNSRSEMNVSTLELGDSALYLCASSFGTAGETQYFGPGTRLLVL.

The rearrangement links TRBV9 to TRBJ2-7; D call uncertain. Germline CDR1 and CDR2: SGDLS and YYNGEE. The CDR3 loop spans 14 amino acids. V lost 4 bases and J lost 0, with 11 bases in between. CDR3 coding DNA: TGTGCCAGCAGCTTAGAATCGCGCTCCTACGAGCAGTACTTC. Translation: CASSLESRSYEQYF.

The chain is built from TRBV29-1 and TRBJ2-7; the match to TRBD1 covers 7 bases. Germline V gene sequence: CDR1 SQVTM, CDR2 ANQGSEA. The CDR3 runs to 13 residues. The V and J ends lost 4 bases and 4 bases, in that order; junction bases with no gene match: 7. The CDR3 is CSVVGTVTYEQYF. CDR3 nucleotide sequence: TGCAGCGTTGTTGGGACAGTAACTTACGAGCAGTACTTC.

This clone was found a few times. The rearrangement uses TRBV6-1 and TRBJ1-1, with TRBD1 matching over 7 bases. The CDR3 has 13 amino acids. CDR1 MNHNS and CDR2 SASEGT come from the germline V gene. With V trimmed by 7 bases and J by 2 bases, 4 bases remained unmatched. CDR3 nucleotide sequence: TGTGCCAGCAACCGACAGGGTAACACTGAAGCTTTCTTT. Translating gives CASNRQGNTEAFF.